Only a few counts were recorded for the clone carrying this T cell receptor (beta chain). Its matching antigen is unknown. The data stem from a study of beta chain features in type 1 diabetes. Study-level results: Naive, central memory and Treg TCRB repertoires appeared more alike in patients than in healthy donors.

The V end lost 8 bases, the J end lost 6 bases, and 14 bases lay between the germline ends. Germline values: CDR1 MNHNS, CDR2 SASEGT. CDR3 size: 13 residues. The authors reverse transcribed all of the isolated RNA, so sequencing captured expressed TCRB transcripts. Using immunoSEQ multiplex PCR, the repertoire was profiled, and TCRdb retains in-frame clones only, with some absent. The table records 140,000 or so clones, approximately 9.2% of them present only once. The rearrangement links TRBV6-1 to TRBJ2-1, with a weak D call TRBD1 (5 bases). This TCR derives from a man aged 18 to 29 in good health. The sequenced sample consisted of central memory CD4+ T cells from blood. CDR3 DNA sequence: TGTGCCAGCCGGAGCGAAGGGGCCAATGAGCAGTTCTTC. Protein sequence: CASRSEGANEQFF.